This entry lists 10 T cell receptor beta chains sequenced from one sample in a study of T cells in narcolepsy. This table comes from immunoSEQ multiplex PCR, and its TCRdb copy is limited to in-frame clones, with some not included. Of about 27,000 clones listed, 80% to 90% are singletons. What was sequenced was CD45RA- memory CD4+ T cells from PBMCs. The receptors were sampled from a human donor with narcolepsy.

The CDR3 DNA reads TGTGCCAGCAGTTATTGGTCCTCTGGGGCCAACGTCCTGACTTTC. It is translated as CASSYWSSGANVLTF. The chain employs TRBV5-8 and TRBJ2-6; D is ambiguous. This CDR3 comprises 15 residues. V was shortened by 5 bases and J by 0 bases, with 9 bases between the two germline ends. Germline CDR1 is SGHTS and CDR2 is YDEGEE.

The chain joins TRBV5-5 to TRBJ1-1; no reliable D call. CDR1 SGHKS and CDR2 YYEKEE come from the germline V gene (reference sequence). CDR3 length: 13 residues. Deletions cut 2 bases from V and 1 base from J, with 6 bases between. The CDR3 reads CASSFAANTEAFF. For the CDR3, the DNA is TGTGCCAGCAGCTTTGCGGCGAACACTGAAGCTTTCTTT.

The sample holds a few counts of this clone. The V gene is TRBV9, the J gene TRBJ2-7; D unclear. The CDR3 loop spans 15 amino acids. CDR1 is SGDLS, CDR2 YYNGEE, per germline. Trimming removed 0 bases at V and 0 bases at J, with 10 bases between. CDR3 protein: CASSVGSQSSYEQYF. CDR3 nucleotides: TGTGCCAGCAGCGTAGGGTCACAATCCTCCTACGAGCAGTACTTC.

The chain couples TRBV5-4 to TRBJ2-1; tentatively, D is TRBD2 (6 bases). V lost 4 bases and J 7 bases, leaving 15 bases between the germline ends. Germline values: CDR1 SGHNT, CDR2 YYREEE (reference sequence). The CDR3 runs to 14 residues. This CDR3 reads CASSPWTRGNEQFF. CDR3 DNA sequence: TGTGCCAGCAGCCCCTGGACCCGGGGGAATGAGCAGTTCTTC.

The chain carries TRBV7-9 and TRBJ2-5; the D gene is possibly TRBD2 (6 bases). V was clipped by 8 bases and J by 3 bases, with 13 bases between them. The CDR3 totals 13 residues. Germline assignment: CDR1 SEHNR and CDR2 FQNEAQ (reference sequence). The DNA of the CDR3 is TGTGCCAGCTTACCCCGGGGGAAAGAGACCCAGTACTTC. Its protein product is CASLPRGKETQYF.

The chain recombines TRBV19 with TRBJ2-3; 8 nucleotides agree with TRBD1. The junction had 4 bases not matched to a gene; V was cut back by 4 bases and J by 1 base. The germline V gene has CDR1 LNHDA and CDR2 SQIVND (reference sequence). This CDR3 region has 15 residues. CDR3 amino acids: CASSSGTGRTDTQYF. The CDR3, as DNA: TGTGCCAGTAGTAGCGGGACAGGACGCACAGATACGCAGTATTTT.

The chain employs TRBV7-8 and TRBJ2-3; perhaps TRBD2 as D (6 bases). CDR3 length: 17 amino acids. V was shortened by 3 bases and J by 3 bases, with 19 bases between the two germline ends. Germline V gene data show CDR1 as SGHVS and CDR2 as FQNEAQ. The CDR3 DNA follows: TGTGCCAGCAGCTTCGTAGCTTTTGGAGGGAGAACAGATACGCAGTATTTT. Protein: CASSFVAFGGRTDTQYF.

This rearrangement joins TRBV5-4 to TRBJ1-2, with 8 bases that match TRBD1. The CDR3 spans 20 residues. The V gene's germline CDR1 is SGHNT and CDR2 YYREEE (reference sequence). Unmatched junction bases numbered 21, after V lost 5 bases and J lost 0 bases. The CDR3 DNA follows: TGTGCCAGCAGACCAAGAGATACCGGGACAGGCCCTTCAGCTAACTATGGCTACACCTTC. Its protein product is CASRPRDTGTGPSANYGYTF.

The chain recombines TRBV4-3 with TRBJ2-1, with D possibly matching TRBD2 (6 bases). Germline V gives CDR1 LGHNA, CDR2 YSLEER. The CDR3 is 14 amino acids. With 4 bases removed from V and 4 bases from J, the gap between germline ends came to 11 bases. The CDR3 nucleotides are TGCGCCAGCAGCCGGGAGGCGGGATACAATGAGCAGTTCTTC. Translation gives CASSREAGYNEQFF.

V and J are TRBV6-6 and TRBJ1-2; D is ambiguous. Trimming pared 0 bases from V and 4 bases from J, leaving 12 bases between. CDR3 size: 15 residues. Germline CDR1 is MNHNY and CDR2 is SVGAGI (reference sequence). The CDR3, as DNA: TGTGCCAGCAGTTACTCATCAGGCGCTCCCTATGGCTACACCTTC. This codes for CASSYSSGAPYGYTF.